Below, 24 T cell receptor beta chains from the same sample are listed, as sequenced in a study of CD8+ T cells in alopecia areata. Following extraction, RNA underwent reverse transcription to cDNA, which served as the sequencing template. Measured with immunoSEQ multiplex PCR; TCRdb has only the in-frame clones, and not every one. The sample contains some 98,000 clones, under 70% of which appear only once. Noted treatment: oral pan-JAK inhibitor, 5-10 mg twice daily. The material was CD8+ T cells sorted from blood, obtained at week 4, from a patient treated with tofacitinib. These receptors were collected from a human donor with alopecia areata.

The gene calls are TRBV27 and TRBJ1-1; 8 nucleotides agree with TRBD1. Trimming at V came to 7 bases and at J to 4 bases, leaving 5 bases not matched to a gene. The V gene's germline CDR1 is MNHEY and CDR2 SMNVEV (reference sequence). The CDR3 extends over 13 amino acids. In DNA, the CDR3 is TGTGCCAGCAAAAAGGACAGGGTCACTGAAGCTTTCTTT. It translates to CASKKDRVTEAFF.

V and J are TRBV4-1 and TRBJ2-1; 10 bases are a match to TRBD2. This CDR3 spans 17 amino acids. After removal of 0 bases from V and 4 bases from J, the junction contained 6 bases not matched to a gene. CDR1 and CDR2 from the germline V gene are MGHRA and YSYEKL. Written as DNA, the CDR3 is TGCGCCAGCAGCCAAGAATCGGGACTAGCGCATTACAATGAGCAGTTCTTC. Protein product: CASSQESGLAHYNEQFF.

This clone was seen only a few times. The chain links TRBV6-6 to TRBJ1-2; a possible D gene is TRBD1 (5 bases). The V end lost 0 bases, the J end lost 5 bases, and 16 bases lay between the germline ends. Germline V gene lookup returns CDR1 MNHNY and CDR2 SVGAGI (reference sequence). The CDR3 is 16 residues long. CDR3 nucleotide sequence: TGTGCCAGCAGTTACTCGATGCAGACAGTGACTTATGGCTACACCTTC. This sequence encodes CASSYSMQTVTYGYTF.

This chain's CDR3 is CASSIGGGYSEQYF. CDR3 in DNA: TGCGCCAGCAGCATAGGGGGGGGTTACTCGGAGCAGTACTTC. The V call is TRBV4-1, the J call TRBJ2-7, with D possibly matching TRBD2 (7 bases). The CDR3 totals 14 residues. Per the germline V gene, CDR1 is MGHRA and CDR2 is YSYEKL. Deletions cut 5 bases from V and 7 bases from J, with 18 bases between.

The chain has TRBV6-8 and TRBJ2-7; D ambiguous. Trimming pared 7 bases from V and 6 bases from J, leaving 7 bases between. There are 10 residues in the CDR3. The germline V gene encodes CDR1 MNHGY and CDR2 SAAAGT. CDR3 in DNA: TGTGCCAGCACCAAGGGCGAGCAGTACTTC. Its translation is CASTKGEQYF.

This chain uses TRBV30 with TRBJ1-2; maybe TRBD1 (5 bases). Trimming left V 2 bases short and J 4 bases short, with 14 bases between. The CDR3 runs 14 residues. Germline V gene lookup returns CDR1 GTSNPN and CDR2 SVGIG (reference sequence). This CDR3 reads CAWSRRGPAYGYTF. DNA of the CDR3: TGTGCCTGGAGTCGAAGGGGTCCCGCCTATGGCTACACCTTC.

There are a few counts of this clone. V and J are TRBV29-1 and TRBJ2-3; 11 bases match TRBD2. The J segment lost 5 bases and the V segment lost 7 bases, leaving 11 bases of the junction unmatched. The CDR3 loop spans 15 amino acids. Germline V gene sequence: CDR1 SQVTM, CDR2 ANQGSEA. The CDR3 region has the DNA TGCAGCGCCAACGGTAGGGGGACTAGCGGAGATACGCAGTATTTT. Translation gives CSANGRGTSGDTQYF.

The chain couples TRBV29-1 to TRBJ2-7; 8 bases line up with TRBD1. There are 13 residues in the CDR3. In germline, CDR1 is SQVTM, CDR2 ANQGSEA. The junction had 5 bases not matched to a gene; V was cut back by 0 bases and J by 7 bases. This chain's CDR3 is CSVEDPNRGEQYF. The CDR3 DNA follows: TGCAGCGTTGAAGATCCGAACAGGGGGGAGCAGTACTTC.

V and J are TRBV15 and TRBJ2-7; D might be TRBD1 (8 bases). This CDR3 comprises 15 residues. Germline CDR1 is LNHNV and CDR2 is YYDKDF (reference sequence). V was clipped by 1 base and J by 3 bases, with 13 bases between them. CDR3 DNA sequence: TGTGCCACCAGCAGAGGAACAGGGGGGGTCTACGAGCAGTACTTC. Encoded protein: CATSRGTGGVYEQYF.

This clone was counted a few times. The rearrangement uses TRBV5-4 and TRBJ1-2; unclear D gene. CDR3 length: 14 residues. Trimming removed 1 base from V and 0 bases from J, with 7 bases in between. CDR1 SGHNT and CDR2 YYREEE come from the germline V gene (reference sequence). The CDR3 bases are TGTGCCAGCAGCTTGTTTACCACTAACTATGGCTACACCTTC. Encoded protein: CASSLFTTNYGYTF.

This chain joins TRBV7-9 and TRBJ2-1; 7 nucleotides match TRBD2. In germline, CDR1 is SEHNR, CDR2 FQNEAQ (reference sequence). CDR3 length: 15 residues. The ends lost 1 base at V and 8 bases at J; junction bases unmatched: 8. Here the CDR3 DNA reads TGTGCCAGCAGCTTAGGGGTAGGCGGGAGTGATGAGCAGTTCTTC. Amino acid sequence: CASSLGVGGSDEQFF.

The chain recombines TRBV5-1 with TRBJ1-2; D unresolved. From germline, CDR1 is SGHRS and CDR2 YFSETQ. Trimming stripped 0 bases from V and 6 bases from J, with 9 bases between. This CDR3 is 13 amino acids long. The CDR3 DNA sequence: TGCGCCAGCAGCTTGGCAGATCGCGATGGCTACACCTTC. Translation gives CASSLADRDGYTF.

As regards this clone: One junction end does not reproduce the germline sequence, and a read error may be involved. The CDR3 DNA reads TGCGCCAGCAGCCAAGTGAGTGCGAGAACTGAAGCTTTCTTT. It translates to CASSQVSARTEAFF. The rearrangement uses TRBV11-2 and TRBJ1-1; D remains unclear. The germline gives CDR1 SGHAT, CDR2 FQNNGV. This CDR3 is built from 14 residues. The full variable domain, rest sourced from reference TRBV11-2 and TRBJ1-1, is EAGVAQSPRYKIIEKRQSVAFWCNPISGHATLYWYQQILGQGPKLLIQFQNNGVVDDSQLPKDRFSAERLKGVDSTLKIQPAKLEDSAVYLCASSQVSARTEAFFGQGTRLTVV.

The rearrangement links TRBV29-1 to TRBJ2-5; 9 bases are shared with TRBD2. Germline V lookup: CDR1 SQVTM, CDR2 ANQGSEA. V trimming: 4 bases; J trimming: 2 bases; junction bases outside the gene matches: 5. The CDR3 covers 14 residues. CDR3 protein: CSVAAGGPQETQYF. CDR3 in DNA: TGCAGCGTTGCTGCGGGGGGGCCGCAAGAGACCCAGTACTTC.

The chain uses TRBV19 and TRBJ1-1; perhaps TRBD1 as D (6 bases). Deletions cut 5 bases from V and 0 bases from J, with 16 bases between. CDR3 length: 16 residues. Germline V lookup: CDR1 LNHDA, CDR2 SQIVND (reference sequence). In DNA form, the CDR3 reads TGTGCCAGTAGTGAGAACAGGGTCGGGATGAACACTGAAGCTTTCTTT. As protein: CASSENRVGMNTEAFF.

This clone appeared a single time. This chain uses TRBV29-1 with TRBJ1-1, with D possibly matching TRBD1 (6 bases). Trimming left V 0 bases short and J 1 base short, with 9 bases between. The CDR3 length is 14 residues. CDR1 and CDR2 from the germline V gene are SQVTM and ANQGSEA. Here the CDR3 DNA reads TGCAGCGTTGAAGACCTGACAGGGAACACTGAAGCTTTCTTT. It encodes CSVEDLTGNTEAFF.

This clone was seen a handful of times. CDR3 loop: CSGDPGTGAGNTIYF. In DNA, the CDR3 is TGCAGCGGTGACCCCGGGACAGGGGCCGGAAACACCATATATTTT. The rearrangement links TRBV29-1 to TRBJ1-3; 10 bases are a match to TRBD1. The CDR3 runs 15 residues. Germline values: CDR1 SQVTM, CDR2 ANQGSEA. V dropped 7 bases and J dropped 4; count of bases not matched to a gene: 10.

The CDR3 DNA reads as TGTGCCAGCAGGGGGACAGGCGTGGGCTACACCTTC. Translated: CASRGTGVGYTF. This chain links TRBV5-4 with TRBJ1-2, with 8 bases identical to TRBD1. In germline, CDR1 is SGHNT, CDR2 YYREEE (reference sequence). J lost 8 bases, V lost 5 bases, and 5 bases had no gene match. The CDR3 runs to 12 residues. The entire variable domain, with the rest obtained from reference TRBV5-4 and TRBJ1-2, is as follows: ETGVTQSPTHLIKTRGQQVTLRCSSQSGHNTVSWYQQALGQGPQFIFQYYREEENGRGNFPPRFSGLQFPNYSSELNVNALELDDSALYLCASRGTGVGYTFGSGTRLTVV.

CDR3 in amino acids: CASSYSPAGTEAFF. CDR3 nucleotide sequence: TGTGCCAGCAGTTACTCACCCGCGGGCACTGAAGCTTTCTTT. The chain carries TRBV6-5 and TRBJ1-1, with unresolved D. Germline V lookup: CDR1 MNHEY, CDR2 SVGAGI. The ends were cut back, 0 bases at V and 4 bases at J, with 9 bases in the middle. CDR3 length equals 14 residues.

This clone was recorded many times. J is TRBJ2-3 and V is TRBV7-2; D call uncertain. Germline loops: CDR1 SGHTA, CDR2 FQGNSA. This CDR3 is 17 amino acids long. Trimming removed 5 bases from V and 3 bases from J, with 21 bases in between. CDR3: CASSPSSFTGRTDTQYF. CDR3 bases: TGTGCCAGCAGCCCCTCATCTTTTACCGGAAGAACAGATACGCAGTATTTT.

The chain links TRBV6-6 to TRBJ2-5, with a weak D call TRBD1 (6 bases). CDR1 is MNHNY, CDR2 SVGAGI, per germline (reference sequence). The CDR3 runs 15 residues. The germline V and J ends were trimmed by 0 bases and 1 base, with 9 bases remaining between them. The CDR3 nucleotides read TGTGCCAGCAGTTACTCGAGGGGGACCCAAGAGACCCAGTACTTC. Translating it yields CASSYSRGTQETQYF.

V and J are TRBV29-1 and TRBJ2-7; 7 bases match TRBD1. The germline gives CDR1 SQVTM, CDR2 ANQGSEA. This CDR3 is 16 amino acids long. The trim removed 6 bases at V and 3 bases at J, leaving 17 bases unmatched. The CDR3 here is CSVKRDSSHGNYEQYF. The CDR3 nucleotides are TGCAGCGTGAAGAGGGACAGCTCCCACGGAAACTACGAGCAGTACTTC.

The CDR3 DNA follows: TGTGCCAGCAGCCTGATCGGGGCCTCCTACGAGCAGTACTTC. This sequence encodes CASSLIGASYEQYF. The chain links TRBV27 to TRBJ2-7; D assignment may be TRBD1 or TRBD2 (5 bases each). CDR3 size: 14 residues. Between the trimmed V and J ends, which lost 6 bases and 0 bases, there was a span of 12 bases. Germline V gene data show CDR1 as MNHEY and CDR2 as SMNVEV (reference sequence).

There are a few counts of this clone. The chain carries TRBV28 and TRBJ2-5; TRBD2 is a possible D gene (5 bases). The CDR3 loop spans 16 amino acids. The germline gives CDR1 MDHEN, CDR2 SYDVKM. Trimming cost V 5 bases and J 3 bases, with 19 bases left between them. CDR3 loop: CASSELRAVFKETQYF. CDR3 nucleotide sequence: TGTGCCAGCAGTGAATTGAGGGCCGTTTTTAAAGAGACCCAGTACTTC.